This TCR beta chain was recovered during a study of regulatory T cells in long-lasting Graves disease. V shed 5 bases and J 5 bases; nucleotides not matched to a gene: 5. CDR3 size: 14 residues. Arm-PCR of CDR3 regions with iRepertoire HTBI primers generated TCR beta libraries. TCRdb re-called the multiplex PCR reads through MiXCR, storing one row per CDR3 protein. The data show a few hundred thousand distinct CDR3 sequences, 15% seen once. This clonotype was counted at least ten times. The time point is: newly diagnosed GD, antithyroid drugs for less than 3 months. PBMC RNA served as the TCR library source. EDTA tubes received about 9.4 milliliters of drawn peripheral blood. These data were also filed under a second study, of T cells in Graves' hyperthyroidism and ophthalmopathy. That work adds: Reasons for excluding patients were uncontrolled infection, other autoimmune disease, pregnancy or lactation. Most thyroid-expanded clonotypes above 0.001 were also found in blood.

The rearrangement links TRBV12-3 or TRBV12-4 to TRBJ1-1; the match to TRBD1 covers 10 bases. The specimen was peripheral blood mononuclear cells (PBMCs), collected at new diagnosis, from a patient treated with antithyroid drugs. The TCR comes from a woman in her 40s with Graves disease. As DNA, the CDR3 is TGTGCCAGCAGTCCCCGGACAGGGGGGACTGAAGCTTTCTTT. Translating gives CASSPRTGGTEAFF.